This T cell receptor (beta chain) was observed in a study of T cell responses to AZD1222 COVID-19 vaccine. Study summary: The analysis combined second doses at about 4 or about 12 weeks.

Study-wide points: Nearly half of the spike-specific TCRs reportedly recognize variant regions that carry no mutations. When two AZD1222 doses had been given, Spike-specific TCR breadth and depth rose. Donors were chiefly white British, with a greater number of females, and clonal diversity was perhaps underestimated.

Germline trimming cut 4 bases from V and 2 bases from J; bases unmatched to any gene: 2. Germline V gene data show CDR1 as LGHNA and CDR2 as YSLEER. The CDR3 runs to 14 residues. Sequencing used immunoSEQ multiplex PCR; TCRdb keeps in-frame clones, though not all of them. The sample has 130,000 or so clones, about 90% seen once; the top ten hold approximately 2.1%. Points on this clone: The antigen is unknown.

The J gene is TRBJ1-2, the V gene TRBV4-3, with 9 bases identical to TRBD1. The receptor was isolated from an adult in good health. Sequencing used peripheral blood, obtained on day 0 of AZD1222 vaccination. CDR3: CASSPGQGNYGYTF. The CDR3, as DNA: TGCGCCAGCAGCCCTGGACAGGGGAACTATGGCTACACCTTC.